What follows is one T cell receptor (beta chain) and its context. Its cognate antigen is unknown. Possible read error: a much larger clone is one base away. Together with a sample-barcoded 5' primer, a J-beta primer mix was included in a second PCR lasting 7 to 11 cycles. TCRdb used MiXCR to reprocess the 5' RACE reads, holding one entry per CDR3 protein. The data contain hundreds of thousands of distinct CDR3 sequences, 45% to 60% of them singletons. This sample was included in a study of blood T cells in healthy people across ages. General study findings and limits: Diversity was higher, and naive CD4+ cells more numerous, in long-lived donors than in aged donors. Diversity figures derived from one million T cells were judged to underestimate the true value. Any conclusive comparison of naive versus antigen-experienced cells was prevented by using unsorted PBMCs.

Germline values: CDR1 SQVTM, CDR2 ANQGSEA. The CDR3 consists of 13 residues. Sequenced input: blood. The receptor was isolated from a woman of 80 years or more in good health. The genes are TRBV29-1 and TRBJ2-5, with TRBD1 as a possible D gene (5 bases). The tail of the sequence fits TRBJ2-7 better, so the J call may be wrong. The CDR3 loop reads CSVGRTSPCEQYF. In DNA form, the CDR3 reads TGCAGCGTTGGCCGGACAAGTCCCTGCGAGCAGTACTTC.